A single T cell receptor (beta chain) is shown here with its context. This sample is part of a study of blood T cell repertoires in COVID-19. On the study more broadly: All recovered Cohort 3 donors got two negative PCRs, got clearance, or saw symptom resolution.

The table came from immunoSEQ multiplex PCR; TCRdb's copy has only in-frame clones and leaves some out. This sample yields approximately 140,000 clones, of which over 70% are seen a single time; 3.9% belongs to the top ten. Individuals aged about 18 to 89 years were recruited from some 26 US areas. In germline, CDR1 is SGDLS, CDR2 YYNGEE. The J segment lost 10 bases and the V segment lost 3 bases, leaving 3 bases of the junction unmatched. The CDR3 is 12 amino acids. The rearrangement joins TRBV9 to TRBJ2-4, with 8 nucleotides matching TRBD1. The receptor was isolated from a man between 50 and 59 years old in a cohort exposed to, infected with or recovered from COVID-19 (not recorded which). The sequenced sample was PBMCs or T cells enriched from blood (not recorded which). In nucleotides, the CDR3 is TGTGCCAGCAGCGGGCGACAGGGGATTCAGTACTTC. It specifies CASSGRQGIQYF.